The 5 T cell receptor beta chains below were found in one sample sequenced in a study of vaccination effects on CD4 cells after COVID-19. After expansion with viral peptide pools in the ViraFEST assay, antigen-specific CD4+ T cells were sequenced. Researchers isolated CD4+ T cells once about eleven days of culture had elapsed. Participants completed two doses of the BNT162b2 or mRNA-1273 vaccine. No antigen has been identified for these receptors. Profiling relied on immunoSEQ multiplex PCR, and the TCRdb table lists in-frame clones only, not all of them. The sample consists of approximately 65,000 clones, 70% to 85% of them appearing once. Here the sequenced sample was CD4+ T cells from PBMCs cultured with HCoV-229E spike peptides, taken after COVID-19 vaccination. These receptors were collected from a human donor who received a COVID-19 vaccine.

This clone was observed a handful of times. The rearrangement links TRBV19 to TRBJ1-5; a weak D match, TRBD1 (6 bases). The CDR3 is made up of 12 amino acids. CDR1 and CDR2 (germline): LNHDA, SQIVND (reference sequence). V dropped 5 bases and J dropped 6 bases, with 8 bases sitting between them. The chain's CDR3 is CASSHRAQPQHF. The CDR3 DNA sequence: TGTGCCAGTAGTCACAGGGCTCAGCCCCAGCATTTT.

The chain couples TRBV12-5 to TRBJ2-4, with D perhaps matching TRBD2 (6 bases). CDR3 length equals 12 residues. Germline assignment: CDR1 LGHNT and CDR2 FRNRAP. V lost 6 bases and J lost 13, with 16 bases in between. For the CDR3, the DNA is TGTGCTAGTGGCCTCGATGTCGGGGGACAGTACTTC. Its translation: CASGLDVGGQYF.

The chain carries TRBV10-1 and TRBJ1-2; D perhaps matches TRBD1 (6 bases). This CDR3 has 13 amino acids. CDR1 and CDR2 (germline): WNHNN, SYGVQD (reference sequence). V lost 8 bases and J lost 8, with 18 bases in between. CDR3 sequence reads: CASSPDSQRGYTF. CDR3 bases: TGCGCCAGCTCGCCGGACAGTCAGAGGGGCTACACCTTC.

CDR3 nucleotides: TGCGCCAGCAGTCAATCGTGGTCAACCGAGCAGAAGGAGCAGTACGTC. Amino acids: CASSQSWSTEQKEQYV. The J gene is TRBJ2-7, the V gene TRBV23-1; D is ambiguous. TRBV23-1 is treated as an ORF (open reading frame) with a function not yet certain. This CDR3 contains 16 residues. The V end lost 0 bases, the J end lost 7 bases, and 19 bases lay between the germline ends.

The CDR3 spells CAWSSGRRGVWNEQFF. CDR3 in DNA: TGTGCCTGGTCTAGCGGGAGGCGGGGGGTATGGAATGAGCAGTTCTTC. This rearrangement joins TRBV30 to TRBJ2-1; 11 positions agree with TRBD2. The J segment lost 7 bases and the V segment lost 5 bases, leaving 13 bases of the junction unmatched. In germline, CDR1 is GTSNPN, CDR2 SVGIG (reference sequence). This CDR3 contains 16 residues. The whole variable domain, remainder taken from reference TRBV30 and TRBJ2-1, is SQTIHQWPATLVQPVGSPLSLECTVEGTSNPNLYWYRQAAGRGLQLLFYSVGIGQISSEVPQNLSASRPQDRQFILSSKKLLLSDSGFYLCAWSSGRRGVWNEQFFGPGTRLTVL.